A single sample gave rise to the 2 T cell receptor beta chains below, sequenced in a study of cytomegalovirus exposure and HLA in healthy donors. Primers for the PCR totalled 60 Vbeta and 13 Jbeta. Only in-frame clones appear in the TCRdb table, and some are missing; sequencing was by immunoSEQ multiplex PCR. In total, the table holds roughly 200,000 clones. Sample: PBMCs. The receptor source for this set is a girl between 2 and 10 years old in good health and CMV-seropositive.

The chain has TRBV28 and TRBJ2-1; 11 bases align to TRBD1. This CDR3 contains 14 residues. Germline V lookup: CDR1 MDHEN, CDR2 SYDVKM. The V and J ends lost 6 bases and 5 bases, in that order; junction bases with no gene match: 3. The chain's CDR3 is CASRRTGGHNEQFF. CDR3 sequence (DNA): TGTGCCAGCAGAAGGACAGGGGGCCACAATGAGCAGTTCTTC. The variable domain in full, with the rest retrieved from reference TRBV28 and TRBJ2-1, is DVKVTQSSRYLVKRTGEKVFLECVQDMDHENMFWYRQDPGLGLRLIYFSYDVKMKEKGDIPEGYSVSREKKERFSLILESASTNQTSMYLCASRRTGGHNEQFFGPGTRLTVL.

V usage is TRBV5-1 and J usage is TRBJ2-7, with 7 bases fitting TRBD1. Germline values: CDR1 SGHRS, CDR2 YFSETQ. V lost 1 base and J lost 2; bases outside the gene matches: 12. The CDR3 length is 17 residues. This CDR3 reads CASSLPPDRVAPYEQYF. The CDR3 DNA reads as TGCGCCAGCAGCTTGCCCCCCGACAGGGTGGCGCCCTACGAGCAGTACTTC.